These 20 T cell receptor beta chains share one sample of origin, sequenced in a study of blood T cell repertoires in COVID-19. The assay was immunoSEQ multiplex PCR, and TCRdb's table has in-frame clones only and misses some. In the table there are 160,000 or so clones, 86% of which are singletons. The sample consisted of peripheral blood. The receptor source for this set is a woman in her seventies with acute or convalescent COVID-19.

This clone showed up just once. The J gene is TRBJ2-1, the V gene TRBV7-2; D possibly corresponds to TRBD1 (6 bases). The germline CDR1 and CDR2 sequences are SGHTA and FQGNSA. CDR3 length: 13 residues. The ends were cut back, 5 bases at V and 9 bases at J, with 14 bases in the middle. The CDR3 sequence is CASSVTGMGEQFF. CDR3 sequence (DNA): TGTGCCAGCAGCGTTACAGGGATGGGTGAGCAGTTCTTC.

This chain connects TRBV10-3 to TRBJ1-4; maybe TRBD1 (5 bases). Per the germline V gene, CDR1 is ENHRY and CDR2 is SYGVKD. This CDR3 spans 15 amino acids. V was clipped by 6 bases and J by 10 bases, with 21 bases between them. Written as DNA, the CDR3 is TGTGCCATCAGCGTTGAGACCCCGAGGCAGGGAAAACTGTTTTTT. Translated, it gives CAISVETPRQGKLFF.

V gene TRBV14 combines with J gene TRBJ2-5; D is possibly TRBD1 (5 bases). Germline CDR1 SGHDN, CDR2 FVKESK. The length of the CDR3 is 16 residues. V was trimmed by 0 bases and J by 2 bases, leaving 13 bases between them. DNA for the CDR3: TGTGCCAGCAGCCAAGAGGCAGGGCAAGCTCAAGAGACCCAGTACTTC. As protein: CASSQEAGQAQETQYF.

The chain links TRBV7-9 to TRBJ1-6, with 7 positions matching TRBD1. The CDR3 sequence is 15 residues long. Germline V gene sequence: CDR1 SEHNR, CDR2 FQNEAQ (reference sequence). With V trimmed by 5 bases and J by 7 bases, 8 bases remained unmatched. Written as DNA, the CDR3 is TGTGCCAGCAGCCCGCCTGGACAGGAGAATTCACCCCTCCACTTT. Translating it yields CASSPPGQENSPLHF.

The CDR3 DNA sequence: TGTGCCAGCAGGGGGGTGCGCGAGCAGTACTTC. Its protein is CASRGVREQYF. The chain uses TRBV4-2 and TRBJ2-7, with D perhaps matching TRBD1 or TRBD2 (5 bases each). V was pared by 6 bases and J by 6 bases, with 9 bases between. This CDR3 region has 11 residues. Germline lookup yields CDR1 LGHNA and CDR2 YNFKEQ.

The gene calls are TRBV3-1 (or the pseudogene TRBV3-2) and TRBJ1-3; TRBD1 might be the D (6 bases). Trimming removed 2 bases at V and 0 bases at J, with 11 bases between. The germline V gene has CDR1 LGHDT and CDR2 YNNKEL (reference sequence). CDR3 length equals 16 residues. The CDR3 loop reads CASSQTGIFSGNTIYF. CDR3 bases: TGTGCCAGCAGCCAAACAGGGATCTTCTCTGGAAACACCATATATTTT.

V usage is TRBV7-8 and J usage is TRBJ2-2, with 7 bases that match TRBD2. The CDR3 extends over 15 amino acids. The junction had 3 bases not matched to a gene; V was cut back by 1 base and J by 4 bases. CDR1 is SGHVS, CDR2 FQNEAQ, per germline. CDR3 protein: CASSLVTSSTGELFF. The CDR3 coding sequence is TGTGCCAGCAGCTTAGTGACTAGCAGCACCGGGGAGCTGTTTTTT.

The V call is TRBV7-2, the J call TRBJ1-2; D is ambiguous. In germline, CDR1 is SGHTA, CDR2 FQGNSA. The length of the CDR3 is 13 residues. Trimming pared 3 bases from V and 3 bases from J, leaving 8 bases between. The CDR3 reads CASSFGSDYGYTF. As DNA, the CDR3 is TGTGCCAGCAGCTTCGGGTCGGACTATGGCTACACCTTC.

This chain connects TRBV6-5 to TRBJ2-2, with a tentative D call TRBD2 (6 bases). Between the trimmed V and J ends, which lost 6 bases and 4 bases, there was a span of 15 bases. The CDR3 is made up of 15 amino acids. Germline-derived CDR1 and CDR2 are MNHEY and SVGAGI. The CDR3 DNA reads TGTGCCAGCAGGGGGGGAATGGTGGTCACCGGGGAGCTGTTTTTT. Amino acid sequence: CASRGGMVVTGELFF.

CDR3 nucleotides: TGCAGTGCTAGTGGTCGAGGGCTGGACACAGATACGCAGTATTTT. It specifies CSASGRGLDTDTQYF. The chain joins TRBV20-1 to TRBJ2-3, with D perhaps matching TRBD2 (5 bases). Trimming stripped 3 bases from V and 2 bases from J, with 15 bases between. The CDR3 runs 15 residues. CDR1 is DFQATT, CDR2 SNEGSKA, per germline (reference sequence).

This sequence joins TRBV15 and TRBJ2-3; weak D call: TRBD1 (5 bases). There are 16 residues in the CDR3. The V and J ends lost 1 base and 0 bases respectively, with 11 bases between them. Germline CDR1 is LNHNV and CDR2 is YYDKDF (reference sequence). CDR3 bases: TGTGCCACCAGCAGAGTCAGGGCAACTAGCACAGATACGCAGTATTTT. It specifies CATSRVRATSTDTQYF.

The V gene is TRBV7-8, the J gene TRBJ2-1; possibly TRBD1 for D (5 bases). Germline lookup yields CDR1 SGHVS and CDR2 FQNEAQ. This CDR3 has 12 amino acids. V shed 5 bases and J shed 6 bases, with 8 bases lying between them. DNA of the CDR3: TGTGCCAGCAGCCAACAGGTCAATGAGCAGTTCTTC. Amino acid sequence: CASSQQVNEQFF. Together with reference TRBV7-8 and TRBJ2-1, the CDR3 gives the full variable domain: GAGVSQSPRYKVAKRGQDVALRCDPISGHVSLFWYQQALGQGPEFLTYFQNEAQLDKSGLPSDRFFAERPEGSVSTLKIQRTQQEDSAVYLCASSQQVNEQFFGPGTRLTVL.

This rearrangement joins TRBV2 to TRBJ2-5; D uncertain. This CDR3 is 12 amino acids long. V dropped 7 bases and J dropped 5 bases, with 11 bases sitting between them. Germline assignment: CDR1 SNHLY and CDR2 FYNNEI. CDR3 residues: CASTRWRETQYF. DNA of the CDR3: TGTGCCAGCACTCGATGGCGGGAGACCCAGTACTTC. The full variable domain, rest sourced from reference TRBV2 and TRBJ2-5, is EPEVTQTPSHQVTQMGQEVILRCVPISNHLYFYWYRQILGQKVEFLVSFYNNEISEKSEIFDDQFSVERPDGSNFTLKIRSTKLEDSAMYFCASTRWRETQYFGPGTRLLVL.

This clone was observed a few times. The V and J genes are TRBV5-1 and TRBJ1-4; 7 nucleotides align to TRBD1. Germline CDR1 reads SGHRS; CDR2 reads YFSETQ. V lost 0 bases, J lost 7 bases, and 9 bases stayed unmatched. The CDR3 contains 16 residues. The CDR3 region has the DNA TGCGCCAGCAGCTTGGCAGGGGGATCGAGAAGTGAAAAACTGTTTTTT. Translated: CASSLAGGSRSEKLFF.

The V call is TRBV7-8, the J call TRBJ2-7; 13 nucleotides match TRBD2. The CDR3 covers 18 residues. CDR1 is SGHVS and CDR2 is FQNEAQ in the germline V gene. V lost 4 bases, J lost 0 bases, and 9 bases stayed unmatched. The CDR3 sequence is CASSSHRLAGGPSYEQYF. The DNA for the CDR3 is TGTGCCAGCAGCTCGCACAGACTAGCGGGAGGACCCTCCTACGAGCAGTACTTC.

J is TRBJ1-2 and V is TRBV5-1; 7 positions agree with TRBD1. CDR3 length: 16 amino acids. The J segment lost 2 bases and the V segment lost 3 bases, leaving 10 bases of the junction unmatched. Germline V gene sequence: CDR1 SGHRS, CDR2 YFSETQ. The CDR3 sequence: CASSWSQGRSNYGYTF. The CDR3 DNA follows: TGCGCCAGCAGCTGGTCACAGGGGAGGTCCAACTATGGCTACACCTTC.

The V and J genes are TRBV4-2 and TRBJ2-2; 11 positions agree with TRBD2. V was clipped by 1 base and J by 3 bases; unmatched bases: 7. Germline V gene sequence: CDR1 LGHNA, CDR2 YNFKEQ. CDR3 length: 18 residues. The CDR3 coding sequence is TGTGCCAGCAGCCAAGGGGGTAGCGGGAGGGTGGACACCGGGGAGCTGTTTTTT. Translated, it gives CASSQGGSGRVDTGELFF.

The J gene is TRBJ2-2, the V gene TRBV5-6; 9 bases match TRBD2. J lost 0 bases, V lost 1 base, and 4 bases had no gene match. The CDR3 consists of 17 residues. CDR1 and CDR2 (germline): SGHDT, YYEEEE. CDR3 amino acids: CASSLRSSGTNTGELFF. CDR3 coding DNA: TGTGCCAGCAGCTTGAGGTCTAGCGGGACGAACACCGGGGAGCTGTTTTTT.

J is TRBJ2-7 and V is TRBV10-3; tentatively, D is TRBD2 (7 bases). Germline V gives CDR1 ENHRY, CDR2 SYGVKD. This CDR3 region has 14 residues. Trimming stripped 0 bases from V and 6 bases from J, with 12 bases between. The CDR3 region has the DNA TGTGCCATCAGTGAGTCGACGAGGGGGGGCGAGCAGTACTTC. As protein: CAISESTRGGEQYF.

The chain has TRBV30 and TRBJ1-4; tentatively, D is TRBD1 (5 bases). CDR3 length: 13 amino acids. Germline loops: CDR1 GTSNPN, CDR2 SVGIG (reference sequence). V was shortened by 8 bases and J by 8 bases, with 18 bases between the two germline ends. In DNA, the CDR3 is TGTGCCCACCACCGCCGCGGGGGAGAAAAACTGTTTTTT. Translating gives CAHHRRGGEKLFF.